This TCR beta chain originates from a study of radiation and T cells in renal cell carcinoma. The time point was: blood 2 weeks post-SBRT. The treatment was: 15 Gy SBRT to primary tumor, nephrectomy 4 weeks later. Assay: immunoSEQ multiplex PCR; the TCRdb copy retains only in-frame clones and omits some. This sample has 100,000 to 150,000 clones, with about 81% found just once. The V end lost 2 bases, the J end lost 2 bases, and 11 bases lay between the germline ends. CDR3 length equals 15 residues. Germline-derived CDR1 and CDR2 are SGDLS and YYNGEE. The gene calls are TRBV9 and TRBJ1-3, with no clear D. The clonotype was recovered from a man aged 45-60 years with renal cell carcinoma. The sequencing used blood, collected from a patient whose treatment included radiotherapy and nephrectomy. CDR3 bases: TGTGCCAGCAGCGTTGTCGGGTCTCCTGGAAACACCATATATTTT. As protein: CASSVVGSPGNTIYF.